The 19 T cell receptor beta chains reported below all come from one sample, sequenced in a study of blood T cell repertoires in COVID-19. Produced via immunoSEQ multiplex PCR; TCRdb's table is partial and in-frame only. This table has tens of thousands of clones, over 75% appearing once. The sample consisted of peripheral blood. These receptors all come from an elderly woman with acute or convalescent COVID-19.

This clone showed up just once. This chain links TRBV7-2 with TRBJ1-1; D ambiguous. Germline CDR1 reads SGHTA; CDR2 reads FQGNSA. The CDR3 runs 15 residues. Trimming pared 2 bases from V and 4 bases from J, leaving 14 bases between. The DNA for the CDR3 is TGTGCCAGCAGCTTACGCGGGCGGGGTGGCACTGAAGCTTTCTTT. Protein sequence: CASSLRGRGGTEAFF. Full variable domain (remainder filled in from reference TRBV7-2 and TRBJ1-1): GAGVSQSPSNKVTEKGKDVELRCDPISGHTALYWYRQSLGQGLEFLIYFQGNSAPDKSGLPSDRFSAERTGGSVSTLTIQRTQQEDSAVYLCASSLRGRGGTEAFFGQGTRLTVV.

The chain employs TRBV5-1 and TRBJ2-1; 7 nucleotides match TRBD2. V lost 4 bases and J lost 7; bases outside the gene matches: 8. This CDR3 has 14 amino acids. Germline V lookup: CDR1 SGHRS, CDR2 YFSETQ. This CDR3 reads CASSRGVLRNEQFF. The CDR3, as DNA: TGCGCCAGCAGCCGGGGGGTTCTGCGGAATGAGCAGTTCTTC.

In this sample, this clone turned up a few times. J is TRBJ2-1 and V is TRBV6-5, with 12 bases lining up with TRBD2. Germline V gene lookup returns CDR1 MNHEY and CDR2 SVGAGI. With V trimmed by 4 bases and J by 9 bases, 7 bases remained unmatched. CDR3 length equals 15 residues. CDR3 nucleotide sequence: TGTGCCAGCAGTTCCCTAGCGGGGGGGCCCACTGAGCAGTTCTTC. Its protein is CASSSLAGGPTEQFF.

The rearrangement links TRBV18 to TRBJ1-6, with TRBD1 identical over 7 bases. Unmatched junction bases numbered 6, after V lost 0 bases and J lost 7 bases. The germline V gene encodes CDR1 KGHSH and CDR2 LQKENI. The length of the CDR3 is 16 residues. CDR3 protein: CASSPPAGGINSPLHF. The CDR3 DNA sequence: TGTGCCAGCTCACCACCGGCAGGGGGTATCAATTCACCCCTCCACTTT.

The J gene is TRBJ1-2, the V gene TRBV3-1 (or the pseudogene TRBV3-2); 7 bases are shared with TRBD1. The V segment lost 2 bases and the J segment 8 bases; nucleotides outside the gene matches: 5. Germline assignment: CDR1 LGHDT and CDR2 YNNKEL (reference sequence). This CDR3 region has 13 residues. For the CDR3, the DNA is TGTGCCAGCAGCCAAAGGGACAGTCGGGGCTACACCTTC. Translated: CASSQRDSRGYTF.

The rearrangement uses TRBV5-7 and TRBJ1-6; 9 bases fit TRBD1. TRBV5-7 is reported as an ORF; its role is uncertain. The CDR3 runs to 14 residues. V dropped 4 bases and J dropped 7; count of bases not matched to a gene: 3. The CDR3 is CASSGGQGNSPLHF. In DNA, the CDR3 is TGTGCCAGCAGCGGGGGACAGGGAAATTCACCCCTCCACTTT.

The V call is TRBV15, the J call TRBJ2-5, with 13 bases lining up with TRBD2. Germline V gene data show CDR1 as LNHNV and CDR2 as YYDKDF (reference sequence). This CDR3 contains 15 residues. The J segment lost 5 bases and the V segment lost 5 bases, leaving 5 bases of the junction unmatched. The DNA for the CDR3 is TGTGCCACCAGCGTAGGGACTAGCGGGAAGGAGACCCAGTACTTC. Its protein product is CATSVGTSGKETQYF.

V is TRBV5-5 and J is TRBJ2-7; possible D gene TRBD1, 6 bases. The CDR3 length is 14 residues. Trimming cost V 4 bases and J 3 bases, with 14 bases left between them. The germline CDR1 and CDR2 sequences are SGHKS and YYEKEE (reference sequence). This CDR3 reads CASSTVGRGYEQYF. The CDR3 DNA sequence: TGTGCCAGCAGCACGGTGGGCAGGGGCTACGAGCAGTACTTC.

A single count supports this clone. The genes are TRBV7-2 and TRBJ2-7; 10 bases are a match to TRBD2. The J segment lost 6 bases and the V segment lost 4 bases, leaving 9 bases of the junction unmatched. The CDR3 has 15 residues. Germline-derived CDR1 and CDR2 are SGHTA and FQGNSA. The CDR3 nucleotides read TGTGCCAGCAGCTCCCCTAAGCGGGGGGGGGCCGAGCAGTACTTC. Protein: CASSSPKRGGAEQYF.

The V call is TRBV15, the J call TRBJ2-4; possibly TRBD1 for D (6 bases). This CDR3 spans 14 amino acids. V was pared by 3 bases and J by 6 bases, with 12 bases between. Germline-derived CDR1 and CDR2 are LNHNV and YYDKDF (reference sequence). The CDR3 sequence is CATSRAIQGNIQYF. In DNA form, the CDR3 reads TGTGCCACCAGCAGGGCAATACAGGGAAACATTCAGTACTTC.

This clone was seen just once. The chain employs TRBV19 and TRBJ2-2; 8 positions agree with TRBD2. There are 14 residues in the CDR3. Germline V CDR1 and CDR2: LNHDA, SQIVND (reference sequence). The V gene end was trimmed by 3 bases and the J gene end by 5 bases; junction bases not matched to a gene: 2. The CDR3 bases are TGTGCCAGTAGTATCGGCGGGAGGACCGGGGAGCTGTTTTTT. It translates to CASSIGGRTGELFF.

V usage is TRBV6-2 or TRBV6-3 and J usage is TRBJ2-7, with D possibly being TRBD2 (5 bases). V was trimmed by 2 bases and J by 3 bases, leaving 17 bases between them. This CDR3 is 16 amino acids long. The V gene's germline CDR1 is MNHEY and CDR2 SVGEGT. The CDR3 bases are TGTGCCAGCAGTTACCCGATGCTTGGGAGATACTACGAGCAGTACTTC. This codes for CASSYPMLGRYYEQYF.

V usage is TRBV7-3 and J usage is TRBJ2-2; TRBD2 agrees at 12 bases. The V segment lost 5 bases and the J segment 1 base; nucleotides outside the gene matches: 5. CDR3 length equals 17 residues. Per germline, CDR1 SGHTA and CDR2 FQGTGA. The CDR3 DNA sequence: TGTGCCAGCAGCCCATGGACTAGCGGGAAGAACACCGGGGAGCTGTTTTTT. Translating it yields CASSPWTSGKNTGELFF.

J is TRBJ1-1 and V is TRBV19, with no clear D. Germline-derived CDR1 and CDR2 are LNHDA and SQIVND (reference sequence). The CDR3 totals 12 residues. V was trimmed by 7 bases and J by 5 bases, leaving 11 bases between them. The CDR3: CASNRGWTEAFF. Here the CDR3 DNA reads TGTGCCAGTAACCGGGGTTGGACTGAAGCTTTCTTT.

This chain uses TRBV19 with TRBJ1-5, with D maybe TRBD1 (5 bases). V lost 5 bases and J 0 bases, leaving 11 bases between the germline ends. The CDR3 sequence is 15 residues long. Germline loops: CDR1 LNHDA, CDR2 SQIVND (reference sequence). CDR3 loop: CASSGRDYSNQPQHF. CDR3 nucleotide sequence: TGTGCCAGTAGTGGGCGGGACTATAGCAATCAGCCCCAGCATTTT.

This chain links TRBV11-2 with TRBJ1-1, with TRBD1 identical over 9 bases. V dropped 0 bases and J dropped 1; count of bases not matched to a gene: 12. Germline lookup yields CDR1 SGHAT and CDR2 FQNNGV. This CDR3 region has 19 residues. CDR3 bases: TGTGCCAGCAGCTTAGACACCGGGACAGGGAATCTCCGGAACACTGAAGCTTTCTTT. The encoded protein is CASSLDTGTGNLRNTEAFF.

DNA for the CDR3: TGTGCCAGTAGTATCGCGGCCTTCTCTGGAAACACCATATATTTT. It translates to CASSIAAFSGNTIYF. This chain uses TRBV19 with TRBJ1-3, with D uncertain. The CDR3 has 15 residues. CDR1 is LNHDA and CDR2 is SQIVND in the germline V gene (reference sequence). Deletions cut 3 bases from V and 0 bases from J, with 9 bases between.

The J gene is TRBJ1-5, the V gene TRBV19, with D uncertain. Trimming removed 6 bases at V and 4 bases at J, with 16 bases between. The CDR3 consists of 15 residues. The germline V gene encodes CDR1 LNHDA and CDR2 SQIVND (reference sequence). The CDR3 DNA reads TGTGCCAGTAGGCGGTCCGGGGTCAGGAATCAGCCCCAGCATTTT. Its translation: CASRRSGVRNQPQHF.

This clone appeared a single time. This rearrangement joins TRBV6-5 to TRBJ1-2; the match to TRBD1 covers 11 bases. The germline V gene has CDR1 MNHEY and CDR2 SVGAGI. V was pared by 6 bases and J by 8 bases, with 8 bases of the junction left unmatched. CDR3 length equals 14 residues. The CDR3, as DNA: TGTGCCAGCAGACGGACAGGGGGCGCGGGGGGCTACACCTTC. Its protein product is CASRRTGGAGGYTF.